The clone carrying this T cell receptor beta chain has a handful of counts. This entry comes from a study of patients and donors after allogeneic stem cell transplantation. V was pared by 5 bases and J by 7 bases, with 17 bases between. The CDR3 is made up of 14 amino acids. Germline V gene data show CDR1 as MNHNY and CDR2 as SVGAGI (reference sequence). One entry per CDR3 protein results from TCRdb running MiXCR on the RT-PCR reads. The sample consists of under 200,000 distinct CDR3 sequences, 25% to 35% of them appearing once. The sequence was obtained from a human donor who was either an allogeneic HSCT recipient or a stem cell or donor lymphocyte infusion donor (not recorded which). It is not recorded whose cells these are; they may come from a transplant donor. The chain employs TRBV6-6 and TRBJ2-5; perhaps TRBD2 as D (6 bases). Specimen: blood, either unsorted or a sorted T cell fraction (not recorded which). CDR3 in amino acids: CASSGGTISLTQYF. DNA of the CDR3: TGTGCCAGCAGTGGCGGGACGATTTCTTTGACCCAGTACTTC.